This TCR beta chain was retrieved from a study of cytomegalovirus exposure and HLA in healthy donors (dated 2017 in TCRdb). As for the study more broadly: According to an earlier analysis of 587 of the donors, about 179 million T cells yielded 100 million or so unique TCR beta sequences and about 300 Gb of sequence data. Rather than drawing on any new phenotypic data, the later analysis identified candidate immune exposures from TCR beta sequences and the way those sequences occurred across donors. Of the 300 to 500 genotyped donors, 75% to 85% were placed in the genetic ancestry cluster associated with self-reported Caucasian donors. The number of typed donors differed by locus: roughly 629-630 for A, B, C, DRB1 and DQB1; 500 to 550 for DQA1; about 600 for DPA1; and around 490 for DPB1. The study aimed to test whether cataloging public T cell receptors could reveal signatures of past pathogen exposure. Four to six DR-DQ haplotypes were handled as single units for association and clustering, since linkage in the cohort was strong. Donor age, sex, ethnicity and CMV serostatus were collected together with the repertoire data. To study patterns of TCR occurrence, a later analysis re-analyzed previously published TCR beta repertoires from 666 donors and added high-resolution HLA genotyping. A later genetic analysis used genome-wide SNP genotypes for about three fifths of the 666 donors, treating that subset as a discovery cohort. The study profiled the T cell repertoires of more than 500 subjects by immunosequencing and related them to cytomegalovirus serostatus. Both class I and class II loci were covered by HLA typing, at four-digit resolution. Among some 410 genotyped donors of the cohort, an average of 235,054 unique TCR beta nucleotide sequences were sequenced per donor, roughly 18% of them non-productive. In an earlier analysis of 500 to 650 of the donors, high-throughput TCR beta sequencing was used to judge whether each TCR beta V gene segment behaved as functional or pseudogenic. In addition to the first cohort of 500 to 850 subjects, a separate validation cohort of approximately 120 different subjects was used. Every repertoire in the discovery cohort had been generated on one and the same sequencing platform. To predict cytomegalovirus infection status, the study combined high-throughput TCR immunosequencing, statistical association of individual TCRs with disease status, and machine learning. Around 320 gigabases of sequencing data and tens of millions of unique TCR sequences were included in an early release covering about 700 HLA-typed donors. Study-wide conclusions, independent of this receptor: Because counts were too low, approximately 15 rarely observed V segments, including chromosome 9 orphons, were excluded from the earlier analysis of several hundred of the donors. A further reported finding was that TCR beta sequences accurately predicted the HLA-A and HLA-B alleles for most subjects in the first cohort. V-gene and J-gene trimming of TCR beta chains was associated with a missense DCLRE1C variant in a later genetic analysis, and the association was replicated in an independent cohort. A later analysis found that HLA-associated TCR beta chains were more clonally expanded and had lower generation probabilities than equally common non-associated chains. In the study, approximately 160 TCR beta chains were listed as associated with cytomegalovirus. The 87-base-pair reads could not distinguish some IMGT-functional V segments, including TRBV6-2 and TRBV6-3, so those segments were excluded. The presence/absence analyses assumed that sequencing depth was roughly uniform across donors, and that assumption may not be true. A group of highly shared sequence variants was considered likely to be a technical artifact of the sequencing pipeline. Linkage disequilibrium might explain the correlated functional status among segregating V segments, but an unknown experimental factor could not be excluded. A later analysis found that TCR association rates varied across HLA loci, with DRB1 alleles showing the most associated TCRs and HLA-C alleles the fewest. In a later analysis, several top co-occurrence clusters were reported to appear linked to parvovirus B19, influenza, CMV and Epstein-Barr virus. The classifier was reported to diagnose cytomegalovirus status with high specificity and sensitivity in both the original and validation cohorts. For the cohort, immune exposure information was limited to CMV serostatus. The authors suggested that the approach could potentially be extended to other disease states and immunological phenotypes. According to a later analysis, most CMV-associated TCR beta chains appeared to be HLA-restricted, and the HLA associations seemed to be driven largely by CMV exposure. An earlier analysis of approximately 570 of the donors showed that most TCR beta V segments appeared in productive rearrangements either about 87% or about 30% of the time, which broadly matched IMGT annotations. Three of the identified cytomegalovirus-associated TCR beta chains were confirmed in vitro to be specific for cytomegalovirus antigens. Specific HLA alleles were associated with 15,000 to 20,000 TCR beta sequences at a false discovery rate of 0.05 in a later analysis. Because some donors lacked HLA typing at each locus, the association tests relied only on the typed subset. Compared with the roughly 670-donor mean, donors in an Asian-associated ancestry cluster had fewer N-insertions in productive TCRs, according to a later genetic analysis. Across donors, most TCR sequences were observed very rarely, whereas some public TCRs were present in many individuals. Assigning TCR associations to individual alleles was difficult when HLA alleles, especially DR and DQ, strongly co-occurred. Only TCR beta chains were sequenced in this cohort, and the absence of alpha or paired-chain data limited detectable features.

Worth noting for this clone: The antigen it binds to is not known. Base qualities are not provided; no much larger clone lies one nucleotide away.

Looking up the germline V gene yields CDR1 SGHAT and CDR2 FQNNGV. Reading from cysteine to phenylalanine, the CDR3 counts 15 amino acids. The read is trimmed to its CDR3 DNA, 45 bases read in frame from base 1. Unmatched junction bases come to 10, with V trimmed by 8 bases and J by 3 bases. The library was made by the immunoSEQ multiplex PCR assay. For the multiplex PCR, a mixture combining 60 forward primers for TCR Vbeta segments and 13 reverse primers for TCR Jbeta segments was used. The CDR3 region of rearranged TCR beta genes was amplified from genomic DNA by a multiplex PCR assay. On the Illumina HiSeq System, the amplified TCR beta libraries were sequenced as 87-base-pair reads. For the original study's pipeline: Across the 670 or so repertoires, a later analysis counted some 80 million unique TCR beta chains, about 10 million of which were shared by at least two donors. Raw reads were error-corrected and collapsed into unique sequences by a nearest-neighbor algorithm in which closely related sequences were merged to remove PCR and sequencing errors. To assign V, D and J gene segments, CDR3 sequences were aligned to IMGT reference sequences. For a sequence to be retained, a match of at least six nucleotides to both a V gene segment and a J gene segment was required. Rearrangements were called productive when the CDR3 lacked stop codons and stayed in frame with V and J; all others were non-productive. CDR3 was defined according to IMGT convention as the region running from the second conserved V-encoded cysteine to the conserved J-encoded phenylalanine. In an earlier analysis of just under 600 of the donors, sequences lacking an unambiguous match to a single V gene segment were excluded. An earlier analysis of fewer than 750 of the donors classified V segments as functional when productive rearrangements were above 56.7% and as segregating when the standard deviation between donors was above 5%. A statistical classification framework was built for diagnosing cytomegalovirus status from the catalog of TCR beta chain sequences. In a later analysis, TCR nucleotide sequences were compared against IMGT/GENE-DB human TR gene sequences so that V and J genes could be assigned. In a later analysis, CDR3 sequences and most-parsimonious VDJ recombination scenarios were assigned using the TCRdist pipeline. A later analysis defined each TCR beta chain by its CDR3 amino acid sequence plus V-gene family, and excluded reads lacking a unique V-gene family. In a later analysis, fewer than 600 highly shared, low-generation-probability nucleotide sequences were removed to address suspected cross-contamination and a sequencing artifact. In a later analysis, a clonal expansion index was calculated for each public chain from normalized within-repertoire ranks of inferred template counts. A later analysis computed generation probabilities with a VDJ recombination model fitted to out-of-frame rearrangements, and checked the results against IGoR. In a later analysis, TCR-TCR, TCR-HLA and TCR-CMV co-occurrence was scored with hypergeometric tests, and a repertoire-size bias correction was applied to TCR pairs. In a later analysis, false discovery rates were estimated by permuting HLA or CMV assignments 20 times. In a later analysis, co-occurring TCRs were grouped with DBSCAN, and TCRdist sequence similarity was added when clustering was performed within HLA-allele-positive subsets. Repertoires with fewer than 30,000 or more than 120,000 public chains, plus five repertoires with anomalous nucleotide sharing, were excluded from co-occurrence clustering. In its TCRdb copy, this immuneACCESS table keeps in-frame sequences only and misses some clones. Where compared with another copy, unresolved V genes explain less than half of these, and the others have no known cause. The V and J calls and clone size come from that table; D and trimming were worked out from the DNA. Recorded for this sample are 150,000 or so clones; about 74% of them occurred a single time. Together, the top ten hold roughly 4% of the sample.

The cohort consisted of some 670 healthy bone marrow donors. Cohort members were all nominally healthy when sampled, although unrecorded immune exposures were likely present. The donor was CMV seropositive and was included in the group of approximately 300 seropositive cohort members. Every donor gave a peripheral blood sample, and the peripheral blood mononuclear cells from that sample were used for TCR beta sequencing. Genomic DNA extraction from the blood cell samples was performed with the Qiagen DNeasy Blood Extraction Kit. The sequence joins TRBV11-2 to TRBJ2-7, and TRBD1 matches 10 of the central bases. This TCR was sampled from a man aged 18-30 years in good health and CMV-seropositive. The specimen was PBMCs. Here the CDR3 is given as CASWGWGTGVYEQYF. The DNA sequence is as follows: TGTGCCAGCTGGGGTTGGGGGACAGGGGTCTACGAGCAGTACTTC.